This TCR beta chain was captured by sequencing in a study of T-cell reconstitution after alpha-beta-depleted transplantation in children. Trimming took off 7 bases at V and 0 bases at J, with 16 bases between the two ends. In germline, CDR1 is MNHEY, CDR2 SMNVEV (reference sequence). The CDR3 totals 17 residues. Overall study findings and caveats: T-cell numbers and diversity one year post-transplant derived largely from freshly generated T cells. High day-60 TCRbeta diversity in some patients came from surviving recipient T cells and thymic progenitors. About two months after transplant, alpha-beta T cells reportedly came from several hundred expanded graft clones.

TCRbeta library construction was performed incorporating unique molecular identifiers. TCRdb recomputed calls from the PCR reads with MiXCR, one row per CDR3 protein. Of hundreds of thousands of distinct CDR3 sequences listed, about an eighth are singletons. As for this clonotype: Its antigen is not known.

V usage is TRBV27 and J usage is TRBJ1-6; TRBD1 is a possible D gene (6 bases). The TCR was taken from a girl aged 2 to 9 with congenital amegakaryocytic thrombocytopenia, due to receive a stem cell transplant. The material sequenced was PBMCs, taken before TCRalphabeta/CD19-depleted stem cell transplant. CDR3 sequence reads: CASTGQKSSSYNSPLHF. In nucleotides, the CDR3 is TGTGCCAGCACGGGACAAAAATCCAGCTCCTATAATTCACCCCTCCACTTT.